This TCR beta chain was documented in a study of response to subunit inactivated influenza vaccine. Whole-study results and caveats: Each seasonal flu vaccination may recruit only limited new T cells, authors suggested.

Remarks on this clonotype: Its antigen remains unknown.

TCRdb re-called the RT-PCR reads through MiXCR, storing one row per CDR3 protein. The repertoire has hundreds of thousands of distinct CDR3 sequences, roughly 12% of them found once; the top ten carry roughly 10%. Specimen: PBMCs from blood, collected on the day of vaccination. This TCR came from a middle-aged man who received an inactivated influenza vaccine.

The CDR3 DNA is TGCAGTGCTAGAGATCTCTCGCAGATGGATACGCAGTATTTT. It is translated as CSARDLSQMDTQYF. This chain uses TRBV20-1 with TRBJ2-3; D unresolved. V was clipped by 0 bases and J by 6 bases, with 13 bases between them. CDR3 length: 14 amino acids. The germline gives CDR1 DFQATT, CDR2 SNEGSKA (reference sequence).